One sample yielded the 29 T cell receptor beta chains listed below, sequenced in a study of graft-versus-host responses after intestinal transplantation. Assay used: immunoSEQ multiplex PCR; TCRdb lists only in-frame clones, some missing. The sample lists 2,000 to 2,500 clones; over 70% were seen once. Graft tissue processing released intraepithelial and lamina propria lymphocytes. The sample in question was ileum tissue, obtained 18 days after transplant. The receptor source for this set is a human patient who received an intestinal transplant, so some T cells may come from the graft donor.

The chain uses TRBV5-1 and TRBJ1-2; D remains unclear. The CDR3 consists of 13 residues. Trimming stripped 1 base from V and 0 bases from J, with 4 bases between. Germline CDR1 reads SGHRS; CDR2 reads YFSETQ. CDR3 DNA: TGCGCCAGCAGCTTGACAACTAACTATGGCTACACCTTC. Residues: CASSLTTNYGYTF.

This chain connects TRBV28 to TRBJ2-6, with TRBD2 matching 7 bases. Germline assignment: CDR1 MDHEN and CDR2 SYDVKM. CDR3 length equals 19 residues. V shed 5 bases, J shed 1 base, and the junction held 14 bases outside the gene matches. For the CDR3, the DNA is TGTGCCAGCAGTCCCTGGGGGGGAGAGGTCGGATCTGGGGCCAACGTCCTGACTTTC. Translated, it gives CASSPWGGEVGSGANVLTF.

The chain couples TRBV25-1 to TRBJ2-1; perhaps TRBD1 as D (5 bases). V dropped 5 bases and J dropped 0 bases, with 8 bases sitting between them. CDR1 MGHDK and CDR2 SYGVNS come from the germline V gene. CDR3 length: 14 residues. DNA for the CDR3: TGTGCCAGCAGTCCCGACAGCTCCTACAATGAGCAGTTCTTC. This gives the protein CASSPDSSYNEQFF. The full variable domain, its missing parts supplied by reference TRBV25-1 and TRBJ2-1, is EADIYQTPRYLVIGTGKKITLECSQTMGHDKMYWYQQDPGMELHLIHYSYGVNSTEKGDLSSESTVSRIRTEHFPLTLESARPSHTSQYLCASSPDSSYNEQFFGPGTRLTVL.

The rearrangement uses TRBV6-5 and TRBJ1-2; tentative D call: TRBD1 (5 bases). V lost 5 bases to trimming and J lost 4 bases, with 17 bases between them. The CDR3 is made up of 15 amino acids. CDR1 and CDR2 from the germline V gene are MNHEY and SVGAGI. CDR3 sequence: CASSPASGYGYGYTF. The CDR3 nucleotides are TGTGCCAGCAGTCCGGCTTCAGGGTATGGCTATGGCTACACCTTC.

V gene TRBV25-1 combines with J gene TRBJ2-7; D not certain. The CDR3 extends over 12 amino acids. Trimming pared 6 bases from V and 1 base from J, leaving 7 bases between. Germline V gene lookup returns CDR1 MGHDK and CDR2 SYGVNS. CDR3 bases: TGTGCCAGCAGCAATACTTCCTACGAGCAGTACTTC. This gives the protein CASSNTSYEQYF.

The chain combines TRBV2 with TRBJ2-1; 8 nucleotides match TRBD1. Trimming took 5 bases from V and 0 from J; bases not matched to a gene: 3. CDR1 and CDR2 from the germline V gene are SNHLY and FYNNEI. The CDR3 has 15 residues. In DNA form, the CDR3 reads TGTGCCAGCAGTACCGACAGGGGCTCCTACAATGAGCAGTTCTTC. Protein: CASSTDRGSYNEQFF.

CDR3 nucleotide sequence: TGTGCCAGGAGTTTTATGGCTATTGGAGCGGGAATTACCCAAGAGACCCAGTACTTC. Translating gives CARSFMAIGAGITQETQYF. This chain links TRBV6-4 with TRBJ2-5; 7 nucleotides agree with TRBD2. The CDR3 covers 19 residues. After removal of 9 bases from V and 1 base from J, the junction contained 23 bases not matched to a gene. Looked up from germline, CDR1 is MRHNA and CDR2 is SNTAGT.

The V and J genes are TRBV27 and TRBJ2-4; tentatively, D is TRBD1 (6 bases). V shed 2 bases and J shed 8 bases, with 7 bases lying between them. The CDR3 runs to 12 residues. CDR1 MNHEY and CDR2 SMNVEV come from the germline V gene (reference sequence). In DNA form, the CDR3 reads TGTGCCAGCAGTTTAGGGGGCTACATTCAGTACTTC. This encodes CASSLGGYIQYF.

This clone is large. The chain is built from TRBV7-9 and TRBJ2-7; TRBD2 is a possible D gene (5 bases). Looked up from germline, CDR1 is SEHNR and CDR2 is FQNEAQ (reference sequence). The CDR3 contains 14 residues. V was trimmed by 2 bases and J by 4 bases, leaving 12 bases between them. The CDR3 nucleotides are TGTGCCAGCAGCTTAATTAGCGAGAAATACGAGCAGTACTTC. Its protein product is CASSLISEKYEQYF.

This clone was recorded a few times. The rearrangement joins TRBV5-4 to TRBJ2-3, with TRBD2 as a possible D gene (6 bases). Per germline, CDR1 SGHNT and CDR2 YYREEE (reference sequence). Trimming removed 1 base at V and 9 bases at J, with 24 bases between. The CDR3 is 17 residues long. The CDR3 loop is CASSLRGTSRARVTQYF. The DNA of the CDR3 is TGTGCCAGCAGCTTGCGGGGGACCTCTCGGGCTCGAGTCACGCAGTATTTT.

This clone was detected a few times. The chain links TRBV6-5 to TRBJ2-7, with 14 bases lining up with TRBD2. Per germline, CDR1 MNHEY and CDR2 SVGAGI. V was clipped by 6 bases and J by 6 bases; unmatched bases: 4. This CDR3 is 14 amino acids long. CDR3 coding DNA: TGTGCCAGCAGCTCGGGACTAGCGGGGGTCGAGCAGTACTTC. Translated, it gives CASSSGLAGVEQYF.

Written as DNA, the CDR3 is TGTGCCAGCAGCTTAGTCCCAGGGGGCTCCTACGAGCAGTACTTC. Amino acids: CASSLVPGGSYEQYF. J is TRBJ2-7 and V is TRBV7-1, with TRBD1 matching over 7 bases. TRBV7-1 carries the ORF label, with uncertain function. The CDR3 sequence is 15 residues long. V was pared by 4 bases and J by 0 bases, with 6 bases of the junction left unmatched.

The sample holds a few counts of this clone. The chain has TRBV4-3 and TRBJ1-2, with D perhaps TRBD1 (5 bases). Looked up from germline, CDR1 is LGHNA and CDR2 is YSLEER. Trimming removed 1 base from V and 2 bases from J, with 5 bases in between. This CDR3 is built from 13 residues. CDR3 in amino acids: CASSQGTNYGYTF. For the CDR3, the DNA is TGCGCCAGCAGCCAAGGGACAAACTATGGCTACACCTTC.

V is TRBV19 and J is TRBJ2-3, with 11 bases fitting TRBD2. V was pared by 5 bases and J by 3 bases, with 7 bases of the junction left unmatched. Per the germline V gene, CDR1 is LNHDA and CDR2 is SQIVND (reference sequence). The CDR3 runs to 16 residues. The CDR3 DNA reads as TGTGCCAGTAGTCGTCTAGCGGGAGGAGCGACAGATACGCAGTATTTT. Residues: CASSRLAGGATDTQYF.

V and J are TRBV6-6 and TRBJ2-2, with 9 bases matching TRBD1. V dropped 0 bases and J dropped 1; count of bases not matched to a gene: 0. Germline CDR1 is MNHNY and CDR2 is SVGAGI (reference sequence). This CDR3 comprises 16 residues. The CDR3 DNA sequence: TGTGCCAGCAGTTACTCGGGACAGGGGAACACCGGGGAGCTGTTTTTT. Its translation is CASSYSGQGNTGELFF.

This clone was seen a handful of times. This chain links TRBV10-1 with TRBJ2-2; D is undetermined. This CDR3 has 14 amino acids. Trimming shortened V by 9 bases and J by 1 base, and 12 bases separated the two germline ends. Germline CDR1 and CDR2: WNHNN and SYGVQD (reference sequence). CDR3 sequence reads: CASTQDGNTGELFF. The CDR3 coding sequence is TGCGCCAGTACCCAGGACGGGAACACCGGGGAGCTGTTTTTT.

This rearrangement joins TRBV6-5 to TRBJ2-1, with 11 bases identical to TRBD2. V was clipped by 4 bases and J by 2 bases; unmatched bases: 4. This CDR3 has 16 amino acids. Germline CDR1 MNHEY, CDR2 SVGAGI. The CDR3 region is CASSFLAGGPYNEQFF. DNA of the CDR3: TGTGCCAGCAGTTTCTTAGCGGGAGGGCCCTACAATGAGCAGTTCTTC.

The genes are TRBV25-1 and TRBJ2-1; D is possibly TRBD2 (6 bases). Germline values: CDR1 MGHDK, CDR2 SYGVNS. Between the trimmed V and J ends, which lost 6 bases and 0 bases, there was a span of 15 bases. The CDR3 covers 16 residues. CDR3 residues: CASSAGGLSSYNEQFF. CDR3 nucleotides: TGTGCCAGCAGCGCCGGGGGACTTAGCTCCTACAATGAGCAGTTCTTC. Together with reference TRBV25-1 and TRBJ2-1, the CDR3 gives the full variable domain: EADIYQTPRYLVIGTGKKITLECSQTMGHDKMYWYQQDPGMELHLIHYSYGVNSTEKGDLSSESTVSRIRTEHFPLTLESARPSHTSQYLCASSAGGLSSYNEQFFGPGTRLTVL.

This clone came up a few times. V gene TRBV25-1 combines with J gene TRBJ1-1; D is uncertain. This CDR3 has 12 amino acids. Deletions cut 2 bases from V and 1 base from J, with 2 bases between. CDR1 is MGHDK, CDR2 SYGVNS, per germline. The CDR3 region is CASSEQNTEAFF. CDR3 in DNA: TGTGCCAGCAGTGAACAGAACACTGAAGCTTTCTTT. Drawing the rest from reference TRBV25-1 and TRBJ1-1, the complete variable domain is EADIYQTPRYLVIGTGKKITLECSQTMGHDKMYWYQQDPGMELHLIHYSYGVNSTEKGDLSSESTVSRIRTEHFPLTLESARPSHTSQYLCASSEQNTEAFFGQGTRLTVV.

This clone was recorded a few times. Here the CDR3 DNA reads TGTGCCAGCAGCCAAGAGTGGGATACCTACGAGCAGTACTTC. This translates into CASSQEWDTYEQYF. J is TRBJ2-7 and V is TRBV4-2; D remains ambiguous. With 0 bases removed from V and 2 bases from J, the gap between germline ends came to 8 bases. The CDR3 sequence is 14 residues long. Germline assignment: CDR1 LGHNA and CDR2 YNFKEQ.

This clone is a singleton in its sample. CDR3 sequence (DNA): TGTGCCTGGAGTGTAGGGGGCTACGAGCAGTACTTC. Encoded protein: CAWSVGGYEQYF. The chain couples TRBV30 to TRBJ2-7, with D perhaps matching TRBD1 (6 bases). Germline V gene sequence: CDR1 GTSNPN, CDR2 SVGIG (reference sequence). This CDR3 is 12 amino acids long. The V and J ends lost 0 bases and 3 bases respectively, with 6 bases between them.

The count of this clone is one. This sequence joins TRBV9 and TRBJ2-1; TRBD2 aligns across 10 bases. J gave up 6 bases and V 0 bases, and 9 bases lay outside the gene matches. CDR3 length: 17 amino acids. CDR1 is SGDLS, CDR2 YYNGEE, per germline. CDR3 loop: CASSVDPTSGVVNEQFF. CDR3 nucleotide sequence: TGTGCCAGCAGCGTAGATCCTACTAGCGGGGTCGTCAATGAGCAGTTCTTC.

The CDR3 reads CASSPDSSYEQYF. The CDR3 bases are TGTGCCAGTAGTCCGGACAGCTCCTACGAGCAGTACTTC. The chain has TRBV19 and TRBJ2-5, with D possibly matching TRBD1 (6 bases). The DNA end lines up better with TRBJ2-7; the J call may be wrong. From germline, CDR1 is LNHDA and CDR2 SQIVND (reference sequence). The CDR3 is 13 residues long.

This clone appeared a few times. V and J are TRBV6-5 and TRBJ2-7; 7 bases align to TRBD2. In germline, CDR1 is MNHEY, CDR2 SVGAGI. CDR3 length: 16 amino acids. Trimming took 0 bases from V and 2 from J; bases not matched to a gene: 7. CDR3 sequence reads: CASSYSTAGVTYEQYF. CDR3 in DNA: TGTGCCAGCAGTTACTCGACGGCGGGAGTCACCTACGAGCAGTACTTC.

This clone showed up just a few times. This chain connects TRBV4-2 to TRBJ1-2; D not resolved. V lost 0 bases to trimming and J lost 1 base, with 3 bases between them. CDR3 length equals 13 residues. CDR1 LGHNA and CDR2 YNFKEQ come from the germline V gene. This CDR3 is CASSQDNNYGYTF. CDR3 nucleotide sequence: TGTGCCAGCAGCCAAGACAATAACTATGGCTACACCTTC.

V is TRBV19 and J is TRBJ1-5, with D perhaps matching TRBD1 (6 bases). The germline CDR1 and CDR2 sequences are LNHDA and SQIVND (reference sequence). CDR3 length: 17 amino acids. The V end lost 4 bases, the J end lost 0 bases, and 16 bases lay between the germline ends. The CDR3 loop reads CASSTPAGENSNQPQHF. The CDR3, as DNA: TGTGCCAGTAGTACCCCGGCAGGGGAGAATAGCAATCAGCCCCAGCATTTT.

The chain has TRBV7-9 and TRBJ1-2; 9 nucleotides align to TRBD1. V lost 7 bases and J lost 8; bases outside the gene matches: 5. The germline gives CDR1 SEHNR, CDR2 FQNEAQ (reference sequence). The CDR3 has 12 amino acids. The CDR3 reads CASNRDREGYTF. DNA of the CDR3: TGTGCCAGCAACCGGGACAGGGAGGGCTACACCTTC. Drawing the rest from reference TRBV7-9 and TRBJ1-2, the complete variable domain is DTGVSQNPRHKITKRGQNVTFRCDPISEHNRLYWYRQTLGQGPEFLTYFQNEAQLEKSRLLSDRFSAERPKGSFSTLEIQRTEQGDSAMYLCASNRDREGYTFGSGTRLTVV.

This chain uses TRBV2 with TRBJ2-2; 10 bases are shared with TRBD1. V shed 10 bases and J 4 bases; nucleotides not matched to a gene: 9. This CDR3 comprises 15 residues. The germline V gene has CDR1 SNHLY and CDR2 FYNNEI. The CDR3: CATSGTGDPTGELFF. The CDR3 region has the DNA TGTGCCACATCCGGGACAGGGGACCCCACCGGGGAGCTGTTTTTT.

J is TRBJ2-1 and V is TRBV5-1; 8 nucleotides match TRBD2. With V trimmed by 0 bases and J by 7 bases, 9 bases remained unmatched. The CDR3 covers 16 residues. Germline CDR1 reads SGHRS; CDR2 reads YFSETQ. The CDR3, as DNA: TGCGCCAGCAGCTTGGAGCTAGCGGGCCTCGGGAATGAGCAGTTCTTC. It yields the protein CASSLELAGLGNEQFF.